This passage covers 3 T cell receptor beta chains from one sample sequenced in a study of neurological immune-mediated disorders. TCRdb ran MiXCR on the 5' RACE reads and lists one entry per CDR3 protein. The sample contains 70,000 to 75,000 distinct CDR3 sequences, around 13% of which appear only once. Time point indicated: longitudinal time-point 1 (baseline). Source material: PBMCs. These TCRs come from a female donor with HTLV-1-associated myelopathy (HAM/TSP).

The gene calls are TRBV5-1 and TRBJ2-3, with 8 bases aligning to TRBD2. J was trimmed by 5 bases and V by 4 bases; bases with no gene match: 6. The V gene's germline CDR1 is SGHRS and CDR2 YFSETQ. The CDR3 has 14 residues. The CDR3 protein is CASSRSGGRDTQYF. CDR3 bases: TGCGCCAGCAGCCGGTCGGGGGGGAGAGATACGCAGTATTTT.

The CDR3 sequence: CASSPPGLRETQYF. For the CDR3, the DNA is TGTGCCAGCTCACCACCGGGACTCAGGGAGACCCAGTACTTC. The chain has TRBV18 and TRBJ2-5; the D gene is possibly TRBD2 (6 bases). The length of the CDR3 is 14 residues. V shed 0 bases and J shed 5 bases, with 10 bases lying between them. In germline, CDR1 is KGHSH, CDR2 LQKENI.

This clonotype was counted many times. J is TRBJ1-1 and V is TRBV4-1; no reliable D call. Germline V gene data show CDR1 as MGHRA and CDR2 as YSYEKL. Trimming took 2 bases from V and 4 from J, leaving 11 bases between them. This CDR3 has 14 amino acids. CDR3 amino acids: CASSQLRKGTEAFF. The DNA of the CDR3 is TGCGCCAGCAGCCAACTTCGTAAGGGCACTGAAGCTTTCTTT.